A selection of T cell receptor beta chains follows, all from one sample in a study of T cells in Graves' hyperthyroidism and ophthalmopathy. A single record per CDR3 protein comes from TCRdb applying MiXCR to the multiplex PCR reads. The data hold some 620,000 distinct CDR3 sequences, with 15% to 20% observed a single time. The sequencing sample was made of blood. Source of these receptors: a woman aged 25 to 39 with Graves' hyperthyroidism. Both conserved end residues are part of each CDR3. A D gene is named only where the DNA matches it firmly. Some rows mark clone size as missing; the rest say once, few, many or name a class of expanded clone.

V gene	J gene	D gene	clone size	CDR3 protein	CDR3 DNA
TRBV20-1	TRBJ2-2	NA	many	CSARDGSNTGELFF	TGCAGTGCTAGAGATGGGTCAAACACCGGGGAGCTGTTTTTT
TRBV20-1	TRBJ2-1	TRBD2	many	CSARDTSGLVNEQFF	TGCAGTGCTAGAGATACTAGCGGTCTAGTCAATGAGCAGTTCTTC
TRBV29-1	TRBJ2-1	NA	few	CSARDGSNEQFF	TGCAGCGCCAGGGACGGTTCCAATGAGCAGTTCTTC
TRBV5-4	TRBJ2-7	TRBD2	few	CASSRRLAGDDEQYF	TGTGCCAGCAGCCGCCGACTAGCGGGAGATGATGAGCAGTACTTC
TRBV2	TRBJ2-3	NA	many	CASSFEREPRNTQYF	TGTGCCAGCAGTTTCGAGAGGGAGCCCCGAAATACGCAGTATTTT
TRBV9	TRBJ2-3	NA	NA	CASSPTGLGDTQYF	TGTGCCAGCAGCCCTACAGGGTTGGGAGATACGCAGTATTTT
TRBV2	TRBJ1-5	NA	NA	CASSDGTTNQPQHF	TGTGCCAGCAGTGACGGTACGACGAATCAGCCCCAGCATTTT
TRBV20-1	TRBJ1-2	NA	few	CSARDSERARGYTF	TGCAGTGCTAGAGATTCCGAGAGGGCCCGGGGCTACACCTTC
TRBV6-6	TRBJ1-4	NA	many	CASSYLEPGLTNEKLFF	TGTGCCAGCAGTTACCTTGAACCGGGCCTAACAAATGAAAAACTGTTTTTT
TRBV6-2/TRBV6-3	TRBJ1-6	NA	NA	CASTLNLGGALHF	TGTGCCAGCACCCTTAACCTTGGTGGGGCCCTCCACTTT
TRBV7-9	TRBJ2-1	NA	many	CASSGQSGDNEQFF	TGTGCCAGCAGCGGCCAGAGCGGAGACAATGAGCAGTTCTTC
TRBV6-2/TRBV6-3	TRBJ2-7	NA	few	CASSHLAPEQYF	TGTGCCAGCAGTCATCTAGCGCCCGAGCAGTACTTC
TRBV2	TRBJ2-5	NA	many	CASTTQVEETQYF	TGTGCCAGCACCACACAGGTAGAAGAGACCCAGTACTTC
TRBV9	TRBJ1-3	NA	NA	CASSDGGVGNTIYF	TGTGCCAGCAGCGATGGGGGAGTTGGAAACACCATATATTTT
TRBV7-3	TRBJ1-3	NA	once	CASSLGIGNTIYF	TGTGCCAGCAGCCTAGGGATCGGAAACACCATATATTTT
TRBV7-2	TRBJ2-3	TRBD2	many	CASRRTGGTDTQYF	TGTGCCAGCAGGAGAACGGGAGGTACAGATACGCAGTATTTT
TRBV7-2	TRBJ2-7	TRBD2	NA	CASSLGPSGSSWQYF	TGTGCCAGCAGCTTAGGGCCTAGCGGGAGTAGCTGGCAGTACTTC
TRBV28	TRBJ2-1	NA	many	CASMRGSYNEQFF	TGTGCCAGCATGCGTGGCTCCTACAATGAGCAGTTCTTC
TRBV6-1	TRBJ2-7	NA	NA	CASRAPTRGWDEQYF	TGTGCCAGCAGGGCCCCTACCCGGGGCTGGGACGAGCAGTACTTC
TRBV10-2	TRBJ2-7	NA	few	CASSEDLLEQYF	TGCGCCAGCAGTGAGGACCTACTCGAGCAGTACTTC
TRBV28	TRBJ2-5	NA	many	CASSPRGPKETQYF	TGTGCCAGCAGTCCCCGGGGTCCAAAAGAGACCCAGTACTTC
TRBV5-1	TRBJ2-7	NA	NA	CASSLTVDNEQYF	TGCGCCAGCAGCTTGACCGTGGACAATGAGCAGTACTTC
TRBV6-1	TRBJ1-1	NA	many	CASSSRGIAGGTEAFF	TGTGCCAGCAGTTCACGGGGCATAGCGGGCGGCACTGAAGCTTTCTTT
TRBV9	TRBJ1-1	NA	few	CASSPLAAEAFF	TGTGCCAGCAGCCCCCTCGCCGCTGAAGCTTTCTTT
TRBV4-1	TRBJ1-1	TRBD1	few	CASSQVAGGAGTEAFF	TGCGCCAGCAGCCAAGTTGCAGGGGGCGCGGGGACTGAAGCTTTCTTT
TRBV12-3/TRBV12-4	TRBJ1-1	TRBD1	NA	CASTLSRQGPAFF	TGTGCCAGCACCCTCTCCAGACAGGGTCCAGCTTTCTTT
TRBV20-1	TRBJ1-2	TRBD1	few	CILRGGGQGTGIYGYTF	TGCATCCTACGTGGGGGGGGACAGGGGACGGGAATCTATGGCTACACCTTC
TRBV5-1	TRBJ1-4	NA	few	CASSFQGPSTNEKLFF	TGCGCCAGCAGCTTCCAGGGGCCCTCAACTAATGAAAAACTGTTTTTT
TRBV20-1	TRBJ2-7	NA	NA	CSASGDAYEQYF	TGCAGTGCTAGCGGGGACGCCTACGAGCAGTACTTC
TRBV7-2	TRBJ2-7	TRBD2	few	CASSHGTSALREQYF	TGTGCCAGCAGCCATGGGACTAGCGCTCTACGGGAGCAGTACTTC
TRBV9	TRBJ1-2	TRBD1	NA	CASSVSGGAPYGYTF	TGTGCCAGCAGCGTTTCAGGGGGCGCACCATATGGCTACACCTTC
TRBV20-1	TRBJ2-2	TRBD2	few	CSARGSGRRSTGELFF	TGCAGTGCTAGGGGCAGCGGGAGGCGTAGCACCGGGGAGCTGTTTTTT
TRBV28	TRBJ1-2	TRBD1	many	CASTGQVQAYGYTF	TGTGCCAGCACCGGACAGGTTCAGGCCTATGGCTACACCTTC
TRBV7-2	TRBJ2-7	TRBD2	many	CASSRLAGYEQYF	TGTGCCAGCTCTAGACTAGCGGGCTACGAGCAGTACTTC
TRBV20-1	TRBJ1-1	TRBD1	few	CSARLGGPNTEAFF	TGCAGTGCTAGACTAGGGGGCCCTAACACTGAAGCTTTCTTT
TRBV19	TRBJ1-1	NA	NA	CASSVTTEAFF	TGTGCCAGTAGTGTGACCACTGAAGCTTTCTTT
TRBV7-3	TRBJ2-1	NA	many	CASSLEARGLGEQFF	TGTGCCAGCAGCTTAGAGGCTAGGGGCCTTGGTGAGCAGTTCTTC
TRBV19	TRBJ1-1	NA	once	CASSIREGSGLFF	TGTGCCAGTAGTATAAGGGAAGGTAGTGGTCTTTTCTTT
TRBV6-1	TRBJ2-1	TRBD2	NA	CASTAAGVSVYEQFF	TGTGCCAGCACCGCCGCGGGAGTTTCGGTTTATGAGCAGTTCTTC
TRBV6-1	TRBJ2-5	NA	many	CASSYGSPRGETQYF	TGTGCCAGCAGTTACGGGTCTCCCAGAGGGGAGACCCAGTACTTC
TRBV10-3	TRBJ2-3	TRBD2	NA	CAISATSGNTDTQYF	TGTGCCATCAGTGCGACTAGCGGAAACACAGATACGCAGTATTTT
TRBV12-3/TRBV12-4	TRBJ2-2	NA	many	CASTFSLTATGELFF	TGTGCCAGCACCTTCAGCTTAACGGCCACCGGGGAGCTGTTTTTT
TRBV11-2	TRBJ2-1	TRBD2	many	CASSQTIAGGYNEQFF	TGTGCCAGCAGCCAAACCATAGCGGGAGGGTACAATGAGCAGTTCTTC
TRBV19	TRBJ2-1	TRBD1	NA	CASSETGTGVGSEQFF	TGTGCCAGTAGTGAGACCGGGACAGGGGTCGGTTCTGAGCAGTTCTTC
TRBV5-1	TRBJ2-1	NA	many	CASSLFQGYEQFF	TGCGCCAGCAGCTTGTTCCAAGGATATGAGCAGTTCTTC
TRBV12-3/TRBV12-4	TRBJ2-7	NA	many	CASSLIVYEQYF	TGTGCCAGCTCTTTAATCGTTTACGAGCAGTACTTC
TRBV2	TRBJ2-5	NA	NA	CASRKGRLQETQYF	TGTGCCAGCAGGAAGGGCAGGCTCCAAGAGACCCAGTACTTC
TRBV6-1	TRBJ2-5	TRBD1	many	CASSGIPGTVTFFGETQYF	TGTGCCAGCAGTGGCATTCCCGGGACAGTCACTTTTTTCGGGGAGACCCAGTACTTC
TRBV6-1	TRBJ2-7	TRBD1	many	CDGTAPKEQYF	TGTGATGGGACAGCCCCTAAAGAGCAGTACTTC
TRBV6-5	TRBJ2-7	TRBD1	few	CASSYRDRAPEQYF	TGTGCCAGCAGTTACCGGGACAGGGCCCCCGAGCAGTACTTC
TRBV5-6	TRBJ2-3	NA	few	CASSLWASSSTDTQYF	TGTGCCAGCAGCTTGTGGGCCAGTTCTAGCACAGATACGCAGTATTTT
TRBV6-2/TRBV6-3	TRBJ2-1	TRBD2	many	CANPRGRDCSYNEQFF	TGTGCCAACCCACGTGGGAGGGATTGTTCCTACAATGAGCAGTTCTTC
TRBV12-3/TRBV12-4	TRBJ2-5	TRBD1	many	CASSHHRGETQYF	TGTGCCAGCAGCCACCACAGGGGAGAGACCCAGTACTTC
TRBV24-1	TRBJ2-2	TRBD1	few	CATSETGVGELFF	TGTGCCACCAGTGAAACAGGGGTCGGGGAGCTGTTTTTT
TRBV13	TRBJ2-1	NA	many	CASRWWEDRNEQFF	TGTGCCTCTCGGTGGTGGGAGGATAGGAATGAGCAGTTCTTC
TRBV2	TRBJ2-7	TRBD1	many	CASNPGQGPHEQYF	TGTGCCAGCAATCCGGGACAGGGACCCCACGAGCAGTACTTC
TRBV30	TRBJ1-2	NA	many	CAWRRGDGYTF	TGTGCCTGGAGGAGAGGGGACGGCTACACCTTC
TRBV7-2	TRBJ2-7	TRBD2	few	CASSLAAGVIYEQYF	TGTGCCAGCAGCTTAGCAGCGGGGGTAATTTACGAGCAGTACTTC
TRBV7-9	TRBJ2-1	NA	many	CASSWGLATNEQFF	TGTGCCAGCAGCTGGGGACTTGCCACCAATGAGCAGTTCTTC
TRBV30	TRBJ2-7	TRBD2	NA	CAWSPSPLAGHLYEQYF	TGTGCCTGGAGCCCTTCCCCCTTAGCGGGACATCTTTACGAGCAGTACTTC